The present T cell receptor (beta chain) was sequenced within a study of blood T cell repertoires in COVID-19. Followed over time, Seattle patients had been enrolled while infection was active. Original processing methods: Scientists estimated how many nucleated cells there were by amplifying reference gene primers. Sequencing used immunoSEQ multiplex PCR; TCRdb keeps in-frame clones, though not all of them. V, J and clone size reflect that table, while D and trimming were determined from the DNA. The top ten clones hold about 2.5% of a sample with over 200,000 clones, about 87% of them seen once. V gave up 3 bases and J gave up 0 bases; unmatched junction bases: 1. The germline V gene has CDR1 SGHRS and CDR2 YFSETQ. This CDR3 comprises 15 residues.

Sequences were obtained from peripheral blood. V is TRBV5-1 and J is TRBJ2-1, with 9 bases fitting TRBD1. This clonotype was sampled from a man under 40 with COVID-19, enrolled during active disease. The CDR3 sequence: CASSSGQGSYNEQFF. The CDR3 bases are TGCGCCAGCAGCTCGGGACAGGGCTCCTACAATGAGCAGTTCTTC.